Included here is one TCR beta chain sequence, with context. In the source study's methods: Amplifying reference gene primers gave estimates of nucleated cell counts. Generated by immunoSEQ multiplex PCR, the TCRdb table keeps only in-frame clones and is missing some. V and J calls and clone size are copied from that table; D and trimming were computed from the DNA. The repertoire holds approximately 250,000 clones, with around 90% as singletons. Grouping used clinical history reported by participants in a survey and questionnaire. Shortly before study entry, within 2 weeks, exposed participants had met a COVID-19 case. This record belongs to a study of blood T cell repertoires in COVID-19. About the research overall: Samples of COVID-19 (acute and convalescent) were obtained from the United States, Italy and Spain.

CDR3 length: 13 residues. From germline, CDR1 is MNHEY and CDR2 SVGEGT. V was pared by 3 bases and J by 1 base, with 6 bases between. This chain connects TRBV6-2 or TRBV6-3 to TRBJ1-2; unclear D gene. This TCR derives from a man aged 35 to 55 who had been exposed to COVID-19. The sequencing input was PBMCs or T cells enriched from blood (not recorded which). The CDR3 region has the DNA TGTGCCAGCAGTTATGGCGGTAACTATGGCTACACCTTC. Its translation: CASSYGGNYGYTF.